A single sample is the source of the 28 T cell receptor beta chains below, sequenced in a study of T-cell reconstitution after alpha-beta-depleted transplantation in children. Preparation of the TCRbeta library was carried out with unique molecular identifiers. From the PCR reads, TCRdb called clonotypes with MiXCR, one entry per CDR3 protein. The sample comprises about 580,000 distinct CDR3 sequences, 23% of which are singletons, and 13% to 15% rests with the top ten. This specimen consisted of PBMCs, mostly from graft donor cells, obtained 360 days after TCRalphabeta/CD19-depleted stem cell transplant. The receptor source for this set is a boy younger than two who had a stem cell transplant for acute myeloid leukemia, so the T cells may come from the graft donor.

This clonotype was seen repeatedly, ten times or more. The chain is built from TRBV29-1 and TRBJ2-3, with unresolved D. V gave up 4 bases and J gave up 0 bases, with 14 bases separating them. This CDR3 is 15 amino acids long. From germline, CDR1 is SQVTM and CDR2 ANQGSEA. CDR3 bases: TGCAGCGTTGTGTTCCGGATAATTAGCACAGATACGCAGTATTTT. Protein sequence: CSVVFRIISTDTQYF.

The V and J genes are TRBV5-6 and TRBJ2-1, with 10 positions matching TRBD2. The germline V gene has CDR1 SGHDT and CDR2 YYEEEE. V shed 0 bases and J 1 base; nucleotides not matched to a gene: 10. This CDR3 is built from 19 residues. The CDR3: CASSLAVLAGGDSYNEQFF. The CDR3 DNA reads TGTGCCAGCAGCTTGGCCGTGTTAGCGGGGGGAGATTCCTACAATGAGCAGTTCTTC. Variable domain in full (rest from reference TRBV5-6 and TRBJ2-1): DAGVTQSPTHLIKTRGQQVTLRCSPKSGHDTVSWYQQALGQGPQFIFQYYEEEERQRGNFPDRFSGHQFPNYSSELNVNALLLGDSALYLCASSLAVLAGGDSYNEQFFGPGTRLTVL.

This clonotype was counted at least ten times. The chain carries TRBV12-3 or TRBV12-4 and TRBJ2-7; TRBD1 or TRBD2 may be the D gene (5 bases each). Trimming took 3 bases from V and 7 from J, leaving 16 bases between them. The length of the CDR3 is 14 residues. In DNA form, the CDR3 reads TGTGCCAGCAGTTTCGCCCTGGTGGGGGAGGAGCAGTACTTC. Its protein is CASSFALVGEEQYF.

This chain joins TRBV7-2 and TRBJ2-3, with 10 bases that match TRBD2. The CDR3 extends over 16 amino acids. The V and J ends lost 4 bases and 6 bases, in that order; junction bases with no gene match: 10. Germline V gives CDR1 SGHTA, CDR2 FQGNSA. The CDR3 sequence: CASSSTLAGGQDTQYF. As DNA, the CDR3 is TGTGCCAGCAGCTCAACGTTAGCGGGGGGTCAGGATACGCAGTATTTT.

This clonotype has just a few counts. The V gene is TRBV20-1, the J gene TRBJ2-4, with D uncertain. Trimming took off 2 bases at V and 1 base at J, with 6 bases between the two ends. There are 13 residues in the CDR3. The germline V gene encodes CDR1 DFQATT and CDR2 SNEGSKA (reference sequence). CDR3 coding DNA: TGCAGTGCTAGACCCAGCGCCAAAAACATTCAGTACTTC. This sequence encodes CSARPSAKNIQYF.

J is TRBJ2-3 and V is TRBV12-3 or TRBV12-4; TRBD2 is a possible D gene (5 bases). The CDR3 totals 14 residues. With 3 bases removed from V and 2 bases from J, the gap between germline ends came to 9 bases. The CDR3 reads CASSLEENTDTQYF. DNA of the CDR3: TGTGCCAGCAGTTTGGAGGAGAACACAGATACGCAGTATTTT.

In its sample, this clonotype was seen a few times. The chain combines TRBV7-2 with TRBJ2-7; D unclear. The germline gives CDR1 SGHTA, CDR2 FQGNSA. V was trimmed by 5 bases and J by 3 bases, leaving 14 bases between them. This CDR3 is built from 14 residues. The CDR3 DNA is TGTGCCAGCAGCCTTCAGTTCTTGGTCTACGAGCAGTACTTC. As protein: CASSLQFLVYEQYF. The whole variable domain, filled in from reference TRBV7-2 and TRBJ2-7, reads GAGVSQSPSNKVTEKGKDVELRCDPISGHTALYWYRQSLGQGLEFLIYFQGNSAPDKSGLPSDRFSAERTGGSVSTLTIQRTQQEDSAVYLCASSLQFLVYEQYFGPGTRLTVT.

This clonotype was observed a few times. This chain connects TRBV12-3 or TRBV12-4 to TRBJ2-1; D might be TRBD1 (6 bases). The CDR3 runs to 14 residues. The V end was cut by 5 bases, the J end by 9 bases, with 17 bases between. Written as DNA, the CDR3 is TGTGCCAGCAGTCCCCAACCTACAGGGATTGAGCAGTTCTTC. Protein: CASSPQPTGIEQFF.

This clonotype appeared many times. CDR3 sequence (DNA): TGTGCCAGCAGCTTAGTTCCCGACACAGCCCAGTTCTTC. Translated: CASSLVPDTAQFF. The gene calls are TRBV7-3 and TRBJ2-1; D is unclear. This CDR3 region has 13 residues. Germline loops: CDR1 SGHTA, CDR2 FQGTGA. The V end was cut by 2 bases, the J end by 13 bases, with 15 bases between.

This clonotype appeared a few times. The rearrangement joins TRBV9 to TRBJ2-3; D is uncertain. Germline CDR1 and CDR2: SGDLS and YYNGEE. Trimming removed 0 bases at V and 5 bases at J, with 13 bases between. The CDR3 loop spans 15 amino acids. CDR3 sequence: CASSVGTSRGDTQYF. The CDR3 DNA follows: TGTGCCAGCAGCGTAGGAACATCCCGCGGAGATACGCAGTATTTT.

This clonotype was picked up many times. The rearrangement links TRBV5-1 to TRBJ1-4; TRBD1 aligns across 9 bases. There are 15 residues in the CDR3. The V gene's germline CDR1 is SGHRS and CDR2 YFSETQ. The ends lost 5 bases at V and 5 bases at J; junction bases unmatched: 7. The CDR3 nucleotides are TGCGCCAGCAGTTACACCGGGACAGGGAATGAAAAACTGTTTTTT. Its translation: CASSYTGTGNEKLFF.

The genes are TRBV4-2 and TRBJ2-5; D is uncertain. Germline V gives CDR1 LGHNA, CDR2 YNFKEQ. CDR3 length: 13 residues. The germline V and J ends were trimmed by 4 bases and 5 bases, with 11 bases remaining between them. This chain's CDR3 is CASSPEVVETQYF. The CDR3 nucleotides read TGTGCCAGCAGCCCCGAGGTCGTCGAGACCCAGTACTTC.

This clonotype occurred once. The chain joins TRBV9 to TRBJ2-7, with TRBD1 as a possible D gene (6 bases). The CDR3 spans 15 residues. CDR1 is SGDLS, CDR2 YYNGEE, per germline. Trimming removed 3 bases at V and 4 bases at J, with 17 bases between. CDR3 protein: CASSGSSGTPYEQYF. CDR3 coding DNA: TGTGCCAGCAGCGGTAGTTCCGGGACACCTTACGAGCAGTACTTC.

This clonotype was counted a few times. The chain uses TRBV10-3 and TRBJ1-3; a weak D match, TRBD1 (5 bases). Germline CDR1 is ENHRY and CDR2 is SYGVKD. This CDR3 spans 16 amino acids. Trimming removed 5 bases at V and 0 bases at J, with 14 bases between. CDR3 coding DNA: TGTGCCATCAGTTCGACAGATACCCGCTCTGGAAACACCATATATTTT. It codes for CAISSTDTRSGNTIYF.

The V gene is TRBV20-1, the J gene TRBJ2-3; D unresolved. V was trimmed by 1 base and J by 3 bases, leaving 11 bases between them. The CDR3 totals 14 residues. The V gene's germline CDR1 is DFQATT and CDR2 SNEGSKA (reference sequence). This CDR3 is CSARGPYGTDTQYF. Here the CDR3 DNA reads TGCAGTGCTAGAGGGCCTTACGGGACAGATACGCAGTATTTT.

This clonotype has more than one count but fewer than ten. The CDR3 DNA sequence: TGTGCCAGCAGTGATCCGGGGACGCAGACCCAGTACTTC. Its protein is CASSDPGTQTQYF. The rearrangement joins TRBV6-1 to TRBJ2-5; the D gene could be TRBD1 or TRBD2 (5 bases each). Trimming cost V 3 bases and J 6 bases, with 11 bases left between them. Germline V gives CDR1 MNHNS, CDR2 SASEGT. This CDR3 region has 13 residues.

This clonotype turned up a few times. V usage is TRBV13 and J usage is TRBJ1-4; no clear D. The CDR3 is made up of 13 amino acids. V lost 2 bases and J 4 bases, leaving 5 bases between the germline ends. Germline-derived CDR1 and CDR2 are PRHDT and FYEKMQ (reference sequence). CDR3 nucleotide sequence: TGTGCCAGCAGCTTACAGGTTAATGAAAAACTGTTTTTT. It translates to CASSLQVNEKLFF.

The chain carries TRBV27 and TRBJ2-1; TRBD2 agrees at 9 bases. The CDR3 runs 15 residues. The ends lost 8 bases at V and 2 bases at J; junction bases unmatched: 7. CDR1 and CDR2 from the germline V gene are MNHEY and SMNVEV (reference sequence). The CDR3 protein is CASLGERGAYNEQFF. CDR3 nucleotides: TGTGCCAGCCTAGGAGAGCGGGGGGCCTACAATGAGCAGTTCTTC.

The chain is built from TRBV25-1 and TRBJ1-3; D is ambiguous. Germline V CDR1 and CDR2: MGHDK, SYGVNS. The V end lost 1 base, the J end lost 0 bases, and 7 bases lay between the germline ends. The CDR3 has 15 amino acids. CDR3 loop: CASSESGVSGNTIYF. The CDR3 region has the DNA TGTGCCAGCAGTGAATCCGGCGTCTCTGGAAACACCATATATTTT.

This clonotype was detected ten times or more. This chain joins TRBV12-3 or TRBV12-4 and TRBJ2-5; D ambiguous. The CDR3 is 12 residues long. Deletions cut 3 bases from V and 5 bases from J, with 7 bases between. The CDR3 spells CASSFAHETQYF. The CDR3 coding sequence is TGTGCCAGCAGTTTCGCCCACGAGACCCAGTACTTC.

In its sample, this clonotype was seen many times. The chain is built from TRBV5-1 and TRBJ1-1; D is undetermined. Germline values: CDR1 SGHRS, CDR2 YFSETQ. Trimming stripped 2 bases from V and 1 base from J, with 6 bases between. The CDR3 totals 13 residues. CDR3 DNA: TGCGCCAGCAGCTTCCGTAAGAACACTGAAGCTTTCTTT. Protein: CASSFRKNTEAFF.

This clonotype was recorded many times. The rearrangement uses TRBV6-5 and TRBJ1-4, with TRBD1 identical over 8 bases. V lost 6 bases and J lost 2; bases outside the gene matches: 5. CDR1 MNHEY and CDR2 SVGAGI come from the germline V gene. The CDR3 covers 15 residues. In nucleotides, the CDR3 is TGTGCCAGCAGGCTCGGACAGGGCACTAATGAAAAACTGTTTTTT. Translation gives CASRLGQGTNEKLFF.

The CDR3 sequence: CASSYFWGMNEQFF. In DNA form, the CDR3 reads TGTGCCAGCAGTTACTTCTGGGGAATGAATGAGCAGTTCTTC. This chain uses TRBV6-5 with TRBJ2-1; no clear D. V was pared by 1 base and J by 7 bases, with 11 bases between. CDR1 is MNHEY and CDR2 is SVGAGI in the germline V gene. This CDR3 is built from 14 residues.

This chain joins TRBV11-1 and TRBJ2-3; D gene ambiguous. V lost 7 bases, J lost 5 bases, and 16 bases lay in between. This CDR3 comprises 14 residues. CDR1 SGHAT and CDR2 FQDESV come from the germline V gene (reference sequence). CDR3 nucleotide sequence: TGTGCCAGCAACTATGGAACCCCCGGAGATACGCAGTATTTT. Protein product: CASNYGTPGDTQYF.

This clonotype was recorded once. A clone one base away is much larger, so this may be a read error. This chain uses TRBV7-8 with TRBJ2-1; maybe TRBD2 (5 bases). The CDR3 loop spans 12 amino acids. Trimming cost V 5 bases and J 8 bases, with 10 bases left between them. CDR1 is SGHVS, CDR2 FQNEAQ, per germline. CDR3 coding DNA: TGTGCCAGCAGCCCCGGAGGTTATGAGCAGTTCTTC. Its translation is CASSPGGYEQFF.

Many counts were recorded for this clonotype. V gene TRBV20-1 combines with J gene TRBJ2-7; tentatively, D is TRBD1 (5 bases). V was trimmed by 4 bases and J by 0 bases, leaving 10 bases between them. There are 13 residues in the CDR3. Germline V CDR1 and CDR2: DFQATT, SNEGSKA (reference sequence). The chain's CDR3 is CSAITGSSYEQYV. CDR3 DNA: TGCAGTGCTATAACAGGATCCTCCTACGAGCAGTACGTC.

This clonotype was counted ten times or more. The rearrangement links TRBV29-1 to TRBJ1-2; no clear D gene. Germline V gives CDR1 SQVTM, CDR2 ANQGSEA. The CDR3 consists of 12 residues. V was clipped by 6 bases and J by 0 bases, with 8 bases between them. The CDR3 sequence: CSVSGTNYGYTF. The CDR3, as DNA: TGCAGCGTATCAGGAACTAACTATGGCTACACCTTC. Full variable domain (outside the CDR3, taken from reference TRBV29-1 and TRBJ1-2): SAVISQKPSRDICQRGTSLTIQCQVDSQVTMMFWYRQQPGQSLTLIATANQGSEATYESGFVIDKFPISRPNLTFSTLTVSNMSPEDSSIYLCSVSGTNYGYTFGSGTRLTVV.

The CDR3 reads CASSPAGGADGYTF. CDR3 in DNA: TGTGCCAGCAGCCCAGCAGGGGGCGCGGATGGCTACACCTTC. V usage is TRBV7-9 and J usage is TRBJ1-2; 8 bases are shared with TRBD1. The CDR3 runs to 14 residues. Trimming removed 5 bases from V and 6 bases from J; junction bases left unmatched: 8. The germline V gene encodes CDR1 SEHNR and CDR2 FQNEAQ (reference sequence).